This is a list of T cell receptor beta chains from one sample in a study of control samples from healthy donors and cancer patients. Profiling relied on immunoSEQ multiplex PCR, and the TCRdb table lists in-frame clones only, not all of them. The table records approximately 120,000 clones, around 87% of them present only once. Input material: blood. These receptors came from a man between 40 and 49 years old in good health. The CDR3 runs from the conserved cysteine through the conserved F or W. Each record gives: CDR3 protein, V gene, D gene, clone size. The D gene is left open where the match is weak. Expanded clones get a size class; other rows say once, few or many, or leave the size out.

CDR3: CASSETGYEETQYF
V: TRBV3-1/TRBV3-2
D: TRBD1
size: .

CDR3: CASSLDGGLPVQETQYF
V: TRBV11-3
D: .
size: .

CDR3: CASSQVGTSGGQFF
V: TRBV3-1/TRBV3-2
D: TRBD2
size: once

CDR3: CASSLRGGISYNSPLHF
V: TRBV7-8
D: .
size: .

CDR3: CATSGARANQPQHF
V: TRBV24-1
D: .
size: few

CDR3: CASSHTTQTAETQYF
V: TRBV18
D: .
size: few

CDR3: CASSDAGKIGNTIYF
V: TRBV25-1
D: .
size: .

CDR3: CASSHFRTGAYNEQFF
V: TRBV5-6
D: TRBD1
size: .

CDR3: CASSQGAGTEAFF
V: TRBV6-5
D: TRBD1
size: .

CDR3: CASSLGQGGKHEQYF
V: TRBV6-6
D: TRBD1
size: .

CDR3: CASSRRTGNYGYTF
V: TRBV3-1/TRBV3-2
D: TRBD1
size: few

CDR3: CSASLRQERTDTQYF
V: TRBV20-1
D: .
size: .

CDR3: CASGTSQAPDTQYF
V: TRBV6-5
D: TRBD2
size: .

CDR3: CASSLWTGSYEQYF
V: TRBV5-1
D: TRBD1
size: .

CDR3: CASSVEGGPSRKLFF
V: TRBV9
D: .
size: few

CDR3: CASRRKGSSWGELFF
V: TRBV12-2
D: .
size: .

CDR3: CASSFPGRYGYTF
V: TRBV7-2
D: .
size: few

CDR3: CASSFRAGSGQPQHF
V: TRBV27
D: .
size: once

CDR3: CASSPGLAGGPSPYEQYF
V: TRBV7-8
D: TRBD2
size: .

CDR3: CASSVQRGGPDTQYF
V: TRBV10-2
D: TRBD2
size: .

CDR3: CASSDDRGNTEAFF
V: TRBV9
D: TRBD1
size: .

CDR3: CASSDDRISLRLFF
V: TRBV7-9
D: .
size: many

CDR3: CASVDRNTEAFF
V: TRBV25-1
D: .
size: .

CDR3: CASSQDDWVRGNTIYF
V: TRBV4-1
D: .
size: once

CDR3: CASSLWGGASDTQYF
V: TRBV5-1
D: TRBD2
size: .

CDR3: CASSNRGSAQNTEAFF
V: TRBV9
D: .
size: .

CDR3: CASSRSSYEQYF
V: TRBV18
D: .
size: .

CDR3: CASSLGGQDNQPQHF
V: TRBV5-1
D: .
size: once

CDR3: CASRSTGEGEKLFF
V: TRBV7-9
D: TRBD1
size: .

CDR3: CASSLVVQSYTF
V: TRBV5-6
D: .
size: .

CDR3: CASRTGLRNTEAFF
V: TRBV27
D: .
size: .

CDR3: CASSLGTGAEETQYF
V: TRBV7-2
D: TRBD1
size: .

CDR3: CANSSSIGGRYRVVSTEAFF
V: TRBV19
D: .
size: .

CDR3: CASSLGTGGENTEAFF
V: TRBV6-2/TRBV6-3
D: TRBD1
size: .

CDR3: CSASPLRGGYGTEAFF
V: TRBV20-1
D: .
size: .

CDR3: CASSRGDRGSPGELFF
V: TRBV6-6
D: TRBD1
size: .

CDR3: CATRAGGPGANVLTF
V: TRBV6-5
D: .
size: .

CDR3: CASSKFRTAGYTF
V: TRBV27
D: .
size: .

CDR3: CARSGQNTEAFF
V: TRBV5-3
D: .
size: .

CDR3: CASSLSAGILYGYTF
V: TRBV27
D: .
size: once

CDR3: CASSIWGSNQPQHF
V: TRBV19
D: .
size: .

CDR3: CASSMREPLNTEAFF
V: TRBV10-2
D: .
size: .

CDR3: CASSRVTGGKTEAFF
V: TRBV4-3
D: TRBD1
size: once

CDR3: CASSATPGHDTPSSGNTIYF
V: TRBV9
D: .
size: .

CDR3: CATSDPRNAYRDRGRFGGDTQYF
V: TRBV24-1
D: TRBD1
size: .

CDR3: CASSPSGGINEQYF
V: TRBV18
D: TRBD2
size: .

CDR3: CASSSRELGAQYF
V: TRBV6-5
D: .
size: .

CDR3: CASSPGLVQETQYF
V: TRBV7-6
D: TRBD2
size: .

CDR3: CASSEGTASGANVLTF
V: TRBV10-1
D: .
size: .

CDR3: CSVQDREAEAFF
V: TRBV29-1
D: TRBD1
size: .

CDR3: CASSLQGTSGYNEQFF
V: TRBV11-3
D: TRBD2
size: .

CDR3: CASSLYADYGYTF
V: TRBV11-3
D: .
size: .

CDR3: CASSDRGANTGELFF
V: TRBV9
D: TRBD1
size: .

CDR3: CASSQDRGPYEQYF
V: TRBV4-3
D: .
size: few

CDR3: CAWSPPGSTYQPQHF
V: TRBV30
D: .
size: .

CDR3: CASSLVRGGSGELFF
V: TRBV7-8
D: TRBD2
size: .

CDR3: CASSRQGVIAYEQYF
V: TRBV3-1/TRBV3-2
D: .
size: .

CDR3: CASSPLFRGGQDEQFF
V: TRBV10-1
D: TRBD2
size: .

CDR3: CAWSVGPGDPYGYTF
V: TRBV30
D: .
size: .

CDR3: CATLTGNTEAFF
V: TRBV12-3/TRBV12-4
D: .
size: .